This passage covers 15 T cell receptor beta chains from one sample sequenced in a study of identical twins' blood T cells (dated by TCRdb to the early 2010s). The protocol used for the library was 5' RACE. TCRdb names Illumina Genome Analyzer IIx as the instrument used. The public reads were reanalyzed by TCRdb: fastp trimming at Q25, MiXCR alignment, in-frame beta chains only. For every CDR3 protein sequence, its rows merge into one entry that carries the most common genes and DNA. A total of fewer than 450,000 distinct CDR3 sequences appear in this sample, roughly 31% of them only once. Of the sample, about 6% is held by the ten largest clones. The sequenced sample was PBMCs. The receptor set was obtained from a woman aged 18-49 years in good health.

This clonotype was counted between two and nine times. V and J are TRBV5-6 and TRBJ1-3; TRBD1 might be the D (6 bases). This CDR3 is 16 amino acids long. V lost 2 bases and J 7 bases, leaving 19 bases between the germline ends. The germline V gene encodes CDR1 SGHDT and CDR2 YYEEEE. The chain's CDR3 is CASSFLPRGQPNTIYF. The CDR3 DNA is TGTGCCAGCAGCTTCTTGCCCCGCGGACAGCCGAACACCATATATTTT.

The chain uses TRBV20-1 and TRBJ2-1; the match to TRBD2 covers 7 bases. Trimming removed 5 bases from V and 2 bases from J; junction bases left unmatched: 9. This CDR3 has 15 amino acids. The germline CDR1 and CDR2 sequences are DFQATT and SNEGSKA (reference sequence). The CDR3 region is CSAPMIAGPYNEQFF. As DNA, the CDR3 is TGCAGTGCTCCGATGATAGCGGGCCCCTACAATGAGCAGTTCTTC.

The chain uses TRBV19 and TRBJ1-1, with no clear D. Trimming left V 5 bases short and J 1 base short, with 11 bases between. Germline V gene data show CDR1 as LNHDA and CDR2 as SQIVND (reference sequence). The CDR3 is made up of 14 amino acids. In DNA, the CDR3 is TGTGCCAGTAGTTCCCCGGGGAGGAACACTGAAGCTTTCTTT. Amino acids: CASSSPGRNTEAFF.

Ten or more counts support this clonotype. This chain joins TRBV7-2 and TRBJ2-1; perhaps TRBD1 as D (6 bases). In germline, CDR1 is SGHTA, CDR2 FQGNSA. The CDR3 extends over 13 amino acids. The V end was cut by 7 bases, the J end by 8 bases, with 15 bases between. The CDR3 region is CASTLRQAYEQFF. CDR3 DNA sequence: TGTGCCAGCACATTAAGACAGGCATATGAGCAGTTCTTC.

About this clonotype: A read error may produce the germline difference seen at one junction end. The CDR3 DNA reads as TGCGCCAGCAGCGGGGGAGACAGGATCTCTGGAAACATCATATATTTT. This codes for CASSGGDRISGNIIYF. The chain has TRBV4-3 and TRBJ1-3; TRBD1 might be the D (6 bases). Germline V gene sequence: CDR1 LGHNA, CDR2 YSLEER. The CDR3 runs 16 residues.

This clonotype was detected only a few times. The chain is built from TRBV3-1 and TRBJ1-4; D unresolved. Germline loops: CDR1 LGHDT, CDR2 YNNKEL (reference sequence). V was pared by 1 base and J by 1 base, with 7 bases between. The CDR3 is made up of 15 amino acids. The CDR3 protein is CASSQVTGTNEKLFF. The CDR3 DNA reads TGTGCCAGCAGCCAAGTTACCGGAACTAATGAAAAACTGTTTTTT.

The gene calls are TRBV4-2 and TRBJ1-4; maybe TRBD1 (5 bases). The CDR3 length is 15 residues. Germline-derived CDR1 and CDR2 are LGHNA and YNFKEQ. V was shortened by 0 bases and J by 8 bases, with 13 bases between the two germline ends. The CDR3 here is CASSQDQGAREKLFF. The CDR3, as DNA: TGTGCCAGCAGCCAAGATCAGGGAGCCAGGGAAAAACTGTTTTTT.

The chain recombines TRBV29-1 with TRBJ1-4, with unresolved D. CDR1 and CDR2 (germline): SQVTM, ANQGSEA. V lost 6 bases, J lost 3 bases, and 11 bases lay in between. The CDR3 consists of 13 residues. The CDR3 sequence is CSVAVPPNEKLFF. For the CDR3, the DNA is TGCAGCGTCGCGGTTCCCCCTAATGAAAAACTGTTTTTT.

This clonotype has just a few counts. V usage is TRBV6-2 or TRBV6-3 and J usage is TRBJ2-5; TRBD2 matches 9 bases. This CDR3 comprises 16 residues. With V trimmed by 0 bases and J by 0 bases, 2 bases remained unmatched. Germline V gene data show CDR1 as MNHEY and CDR2 as SVGEGT. CDR3 bases: TGTGCCAGCAGTTACTCACCTAGCGGGAACCAAGAGACCCAGTACTTC. The encoded protein is CASSYSPSGNQETQYF.

V and J are TRBV14 and TRBJ2-2; D not resolved. The CDR3 has 14 amino acids. V dropped 0 bases and J dropped 3 bases, with 5 bases sitting between them. Germline loops: CDR1 SGHDN, CDR2 FVKESK. The CDR3: CASSQDQDTGELFF. In DNA form, the CDR3 reads TGTGCCAGCAGCCAAGATCAGGACACCGGGGAGCTGTTTTTT.

This clonotype was picked up a small number of times. This sequence joins TRBV27 and TRBJ2-7; 9 bases align to TRBD1. Trimming removed 6 bases from V and 3 bases from J; junction bases left unmatched: 9. The germline V gene has CDR1 MNHEY and CDR2 SMNVEV (reference sequence). The CDR3 loop spans 15 amino acids. CDR3 protein: CASSLQGQGDYEQYF. DNA for the CDR3: TGTGCCAGCAGCCTTCAGGGACAGGGAGACTACGAGCAGTACTTC.

Worth noting for this clonotype: A read error may explain this, as a much larger clone is one base away. This sequence joins TRBV14 and TRBJ2-1, with TRBD1 matching 8 bases. Germline CDR1 reads SGHDN; CDR2 reads FVKESK. The trim removed 0 bases at V and 5 bases at J, leaving 9 bases unmatched. This CDR3 comprises 17 residues. The CDR3 loop reads CASSQEWTGRLDNEQFF. In DNA, the CDR3 is TGTGCCAGCAGCCAAGAATGGACAGGGCGGCTCGACAATGAGCAGTTCTTC.

This clonotype was counted only a few times. The V gene is TRBV2, the J gene TRBJ1-2; TRBD1 might be the D (5 bases). CDR1 and CDR2 from the germline V gene are SNHLY and FYNNEI. V was shortened by 4 bases and J by 7 bases, with 13 bases between the two germline ends. This CDR3 has 13 residues. CDR3: CASSADGTLGYTF. In nucleotides, the CDR3 is TGTGCCAGCAGTGCAGACGGGACCCTTGGCTACACCTTC.

The V gene is TRBV29-1, the J gene TRBJ2-1; the D is unclear. V lost 6 bases to trimming and J lost 1 base, with 10 bases between them. The CDR3 has 13 amino acids. The germline CDR1 and CDR2 sequences are SQVTM and ANQGSEA. CDR3 in DNA: TGCAGCGTCGTTACTAAGTCCTACAATGAGCAGTTCTTC. This gives the protein CSVVTKSYNEQFF.

This clonotype was seen only a few times. The chain employs TRBV29-1 and TRBJ1-4; 9 positions match TRBD1. Trimming removed 4 bases from V and 10 bases from J; junction bases left unmatched: 13. The germline V gene has CDR1 SQVTM and CDR2 ANQGSEA. CDR3 length equals 15 residues. CDR3 DNA: TGCAGCGTTGCTACTATTACAGGGGGCGCAGGAAAACTGTTTTTT. Protein: CSVATITGGAGKLFF.